This T cell receptor beta chain derives from a study of blood T cell repertoires in COVID-19. Study background: Collection of acute and convalescent COVID-19 samples took place in the United States, Italy and Spain. T cells, B-cell-depleted T cells, or PBMCs provided the cDNA or gDNA that served as material.

Authors' methods: Reference gene primer amplification yielded estimated nucleated cell counts. The method was immunoSEQ multiplex PCR; TCRdb's version includes in-frame clones alone and lacks a portion of them. V and J calls and clone size are as listed in that table; D and trimming were resolved from the DNA. The table lists approximately 300,000 clones, about nine tenths of them singletons. The clonotype comes from a man between 18 and 35 years old with active or convalescent COVID-19. The specimen was peripheral blood.

Here the CDR3 DNA reads TGTGCCAGCAGCACCTTTACAGGGCACGGAAACACCATATATTTT. Residues: CASSTFTGHGNTIYF. This chain links TRBV11-2 with TRBJ1-3, with a tentative D call TRBD1 (6 bases). The CDR3 is 15 amino acids. In germline, CDR1 is SGHAT, CDR2 FQNNGV. V was trimmed by 5 bases and J by 4 bases, leaving 15 bases between them. Looking up the rest from reference TRBV11-2 and TRBJ1-3 gives the full variable domain: EAGVAQSPRYKIIEKRQSVAFWCNPISGHATLYWYQQILGQGPKLLIQFQNNGVVDDSQLPKDRFSAERLKGVDSTLKIQPAKLEDSAVYLCASSTFTGHGNTIYFGEGSWLTVV.